Listed here are 32 T cell receptor beta chains from one sample, sequenced in a study of Graves' ophthalmopathy and Graves' hyperthyroidism. Amplifying from RNA transcripts, the study obtained TCR beta CDR3 regions. The first round was an RT-PCR with HTBI primers, and the second round was a multiplex PCR. TCRdb passed the multiplex PCR reads through MiXCR, listing each CDR3 protein once. The sample has 200,000 to 250,000 distinct CDR3 sequences; roughly 21% are singletons. The sequenced sample consisted of peripheral blood. Receptors were obtained from a woman aged 50 to 60 with Graves' ophthalmopathy.

This clonotype is a singleton in its sample. This may be a read error: a much more frequent sequence differs by one nucleotide. This chain connects TRBV12-5 to TRBJ1-1; D gene unclear. This CDR3 has 14 amino acids. Germline V gene sequence: CDR1 LGHNT, CDR2 FRNRAP. CDR3 protein: CASGLGTENTGAFF. The CDR3, as DNA: TGTGCTAGTGGTTTGGGAACAGAGAACACTGGAGCTTTCTTT.

This clonotype came up many times. This chain connects TRBV6-5 to TRBJ2-5; TRBD2 matches 9 bases. The length of the CDR3 is 15 residues. V shed 0 bases, J shed 5 bases, and the junction held 4 bases outside the gene matches. CDR1 and CDR2 (germline): MNHEY, SVGAGI. CDR3 DNA sequence: TGTGCCAGCAGTTACTCTGCGGGAGGGTTGGAGACCCAGTACTTC. This codes for CASSYSAGGLETQYF.

This clonotype has just one count. V gene TRBV28 combines with J gene TRBJ1-2, with TRBD1 matching over 10 bases. The CDR3 has 15 residues. The V gene's germline CDR1 is MDHEN and CDR2 SYDVKM. After removal of 5 bases from V and 8 bases from J, the junction contained 11 bases not matched to a gene. The chain's CDR3 is CASSPPGTGASGYTF. In DNA, the CDR3 is TGTGCCAGCAGTCCCCCCGGGACAGGGGCTTCGGGCTACACCTTC.

This clonotype occurred many times. Here the CDR3 DNA reads TGCGCCAGCAGCCAAGAGGGCCTAGCGGGACAAGAGACCCAGTACTTC. Translating gives CASSQEGLAGQETQYF. V is TRBV4-1 and J is TRBJ2-5, with 9 bases identical to TRBD2. The germline gives CDR1 MGHRA, CDR2 YSYEKL. The CDR3 loop spans 16 amino acids. Trimming took 0 bases from V and 2 from J; bases not matched to a gene: 4.

This clonotype has only a few counts. This chain joins TRBV19 and TRBJ2-1; D gene ambiguous. V was pared by 2 bases and J by 6 bases, with 11 bases between. CDR1 and CDR2 (germline): LNHDA, SQIVND (reference sequence). This CDR3 is built from 14 residues. CDR3 protein: CASSISPRGNEQFF. The CDR3 DNA is TGTGCCAGTAGTATAAGCCCCCGAGGCAATGAGCAGTTCTTC.

The sample holds a few counts of this clonotype. This chain links TRBV6-1 with TRBJ2-5, with D unclear. In germline, CDR1 is MNHNS, CDR2 SASEGT. The V and J ends lost 6 bases and 4 bases respectively, with 6 bases between them. The CDR3 covers 11 residues. Written as DNA, the CDR3 is TGTGCCAGCAGAGGCATAGAGACCCAGTACTTC. Translated, it gives CASRGIETQYF.

This clonotype was seen repeatedly, ten times or more. V gene TRBV13 combines with J gene TRBJ1-1; 8 bases map to TRBD1. The CDR3 has 14 residues. Germline V gene lookup returns CDR1 PRHDT and CDR2 FYEKMQ (reference sequence). J gave up 6 bases and V 1 base, and 4 bases lay outside the gene matches. In DNA form, the CDR3 reads TGTGCCAGCAGCTTAGAGCTGGGACAGGCTGAAGCTTTCTTT. This gives the protein CASSLELGQAEAFF.

The sample holds many counts of this clonotype. The chain employs TRBV20-1 and TRBJ2-2; D may be TRBD1 (6 bases). The CDR3 loop spans 15 amino acids. Trimming removed 0 bases from V and 4 bases from J, with 12 bases in between. Per germline, CDR1 DFQATT and CDR2 SNEGSKA (reference sequence). CDR3 coding DNA: TGCAGTGCTAGAGATGCTGACAGGCGCACCGGGGAGCTGTTTTTT. This codes for CSARDADRRTGELFF.

V gene TRBV5-1 combines with J gene TRBJ2-7; unclear D gene. The V end was cut by 0 bases, the J end by 1 base, with 8 bases between. From germline, CDR1 is SGHRS and CDR2 YFSETQ. This CDR3 has 14 residues. The CDR3 nucleotides read TGCGCCAGCAGCTTGGATCAGCTTTCCTACGAGCAGTACTTC. This sequence encodes CASSLDQLSYEQYF.

This CDR3 is CASSLGTHKNNLAGSYEQYF. The DNA for the CDR3 is TGCGCCAGCAGCTTGGGGACGCACAAAAATAACCTGGCTGGATCCTACGAGCAGTACTTC. V gene TRBV5-1 combines with J gene TRBJ2-7; D gene ambiguous. Germline CDR1 is SGHRS and CDR2 is YFSETQ. The CDR3 has 20 residues. Trimming took off 0 bases at V and 1 base at J, with 26 bases between the two ends.

As concerns this clonotype: Compared with germline, one end of the junction differs, possibly owing to a read error. The rearrangement uses TRBV11-2 and TRBJ2-7; D perhaps matches TRBD2 (6 bases). Germline V gene data show CDR1 as SGHAT and CDR2 as FQNNGV. The CDR3 contains 16 residues. The CDR3: CASSVEGNSGSYEQSF. The CDR3 nucleotides are TGTGCCAGCAGCGTGGAGGGGAATAGCGGCTCCTACGAGCAGTCCTTC.

There are many counts of this clonotype. The chain joins TRBV7-2 to TRBJ2-5; D gene uncertain. Germline CDR1 and CDR2: SGHTA and FQGNSA. V was clipped by 1 base and J by 4 bases, with 13 bases between them. CDR3 length: 15 residues. This CDR3 is CASSLVSNGVETQYF. The CDR3 nucleotides read TGTGCCAGCAGCTTAGTCTCTAACGGAGTAGAGACCCAGTACTTC.

The rearrangement uses TRBV11-3 and TRBJ1-1; D call uncertain. Trimming pared 5 bases from V and 3 bases from J, leaving 16 bases between. CDR3 length: 15 residues. Germline values: CDR1 SGHNT, CDR2 YENEEA. For the CDR3, the DNA is TGTGCCAGCAGCGCCCATTATTCGTTGGACACTGAAGCTTTCTTT. It translates to CASSAHYSLDTEAFF.

This clonotype was observed at least ten times. The chain carries TRBV19 and TRBJ2-5; D remains ambiguous. This CDR3 region has 14 residues. CDR1 is LNHDA, CDR2 SQIVND, per germline (reference sequence). Between the trimmed V and J ends, which lost 3 bases and 3 bases, there was a span of 11 bases. As DNA, the CDR3 is TGTGCCAGTAGTATCTACACGGGTGAAGAGACCCAGTACTTC. It is translated as CASSIYTGEETQYF.

This clonotype has at least ten counts. V is TRBV12-3 or TRBV12-4 and J is TRBJ2-5; 9 positions agree with TRBD1. The V gene end was trimmed by 1 base and the J gene end by 7 bases; junction bases not matched to a gene: 16. The CDR3 contains 18 residues. The DNA for the CDR3 is TGTGCCAGCAGTTTAGGAGCTATCGCACAGGGGGCGATGGGGACCCAGTACTTC. Translated, it gives CASSLGAIAQGAMGTQYF.

This clonotype was detected ten times or more. The chain links TRBV7-4 to TRBJ2-7, with D possibly being TRBD2 (5 bases). The germline V gene has CDR1 SGHVT and CDR2 SQSDAQ. The CDR3 is 16 amino acids. Trimming took 1 base from V and 2 from J, leaving 15 bases between them. This CDR3 reads CASSLVERTLPYEQYF. For the CDR3, the DNA is TGTGCCAGCAGCTTAGTTGAAAGGACTCTCCCCTACGAGCAGTACTTC.

In this sample, this clonotype turned up many times. The genes are TRBV6-1 and TRBJ1-2, with D possibly matching TRBD1 (6 bases). The ends were cut back, 3 bases at V and 5 bases at J, with 13 bases in the middle. From germline, CDR1 is MNHNS and CDR2 SASEGT. This CDR3 has 14 residues. As DNA, the CDR3 is TGTGCCAGCAGTGAGTGGGGGGCGAATTATGGCTACACCTTC. The encoded protein is CASSEWGANYGYTF.

About this clonotype itself: A much larger clone is a single base away; this may be a read error. The rearrangement links TRBV29-1 to TRBJ1-2; D gene unclear. Trimming removed 4 bases at V and 3 bases at J, with 6 bases between. Germline loops: CDR1 SQVTM, CDR2 ANQGSEA. The CDR3 sequence is 11 residues long. The CDR3 DNA follows: TGCAGCGTTGGCGGGTACTATGGCTACACCTTC. Translating gives CSVGGYYGYTF.

This clonotype was recorded at least ten times. The V call is TRBV5-6, the J call TRBJ1-1; 9 bases align to TRBD1. Germline CDR1 SGHDT, CDR2 YYEEEE. The CDR3 extends over 13 amino acids. The V and J ends lost 4 bases and 5 bases, in that order; junction bases with no gene match: 3. This chain's CDR3 is CASSTGTGTEAFF. The CDR3 DNA reads TGTGCCAGCAGCACCGGGACAGGGACTGAAGCTTTCTTT.

This clonotype was recorded only once. V is TRBV12-3 or TRBV12-4 and J is TRBJ2-7; D ambiguous. V was trimmed by 4 bases and J by 6 bases, leaving 7 bases between them. The CDR3 spans 11 residues. CDR3 region: CASSWSREQYF. The DNA of the CDR3 is TGTGCCAGCAGTTGGTCCCGCGAGCAGTACTTC.

The rearrangement joins TRBV9 to TRBJ1-5; no definite D call. The germline V gene encodes CDR1 SGDLS and CDR2 YYNGEE. With 6 bases removed from V and 0 bases from J, the gap between germline ends came to 13 bases. This CDR3 is built from 15 residues. The DNA for the CDR3 is TGTGCCAGCAACGTCGCGGACTATAGCAATCAGCCCCAGCATTTT. Residues: CASNVADYSNQPQHF.

This clonotype has ten or more counts. This chain links TRBV6-1 with TRBJ2-1; no clear D. The CDR3 has 11 amino acids. From germline, CDR1 is MNHNS and CDR2 SASEGT. With 7 bases removed from V and 8 bases from J, the gap between germline ends came to 9 bases. The CDR3 here is CASNGLDEQFF. The CDR3 bases are TGTGCCAGCAACGGATTGGATGAGCAGTTCTTC.

The chain has TRBV18 and TRBJ2-4, with 7 bases identical to TRBD1. The CDR3 contains 15 residues. The germline V gene encodes CDR1 KGHSH and CDR2 LQKENI. The V and J ends lost 3 bases and 6 bases, in that order; junction bases with no gene match: 8. The CDR3 coding sequence is TGTGCCAGCTCACCGAAATCCCGGGACAGAAACATTCAGTACTTC. Amino acids: CASSPKSRDRNIQYF.

In regard to this clonotype: A much larger clonotype is one base distant, so this may be a read error. The CDR3 end shows no conserved phenylalanine or tryptophan, and so a read error is likely. The V gene is TRBV20-1, the J gene TRBJ1-1; the D is unclear. In germline, CDR1 is DFQATT, CDR2 SNEGSKA (reference sequence). V dropped 0 bases and J dropped 0 bases, with 2 bases sitting between them. The CDR3 runs 12 residues. CDR3 nucleotides: TGCAGTGCTAGAGACGTGAACACTGAAGCTTTCGTT. This sequence encodes CSARDVNTEAFV.

Many counts were recorded for this clonotype. The chain joins TRBV10-3 to TRBJ2-7; a possible D gene is TRBD2 (6 bases). Germline lookup yields CDR1 ENHRY and CDR2 SYGVKD. CDR3 length equals 13 residues. V was trimmed by 4 bases and J by 6 bases, leaving 13 bases between them. In DNA form, the CDR3 reads TGTGCCATCAGTGGGTACGGGAGTCCCGAGCAGTACTTC. It specifies CAISGYGSPEQYF.

This clonotype has just a few counts. V gene TRBV6-1 combines with J gene TRBJ2-2; D unclear. The CDR3 contains 13 residues. Per the germline V gene, CDR1 is MNHNS and CDR2 is SASEGT. Deletions cut 3 bases from V and 6 bases from J, with 8 bases between. For the CDR3, the DNA is TGTGCCAGCAGTGACCTATCGGCCGGGGAGCTGTTTTTT. Translating it yields CASSDLSAGELFF.

This chain links TRBV6-5 with TRBJ2-7; D not certain. Trimming pared 3 bases from V and 3 bases from J, leaving 15 bases between. The length of the CDR3 is 15 residues. Germline CDR1 MNHEY, CDR2 SVGAGI. The CDR3 DNA reads TGTGCCAGCAGTTATCGGATTAGCAGCTACTACGAGCAGTACTTC. Encoded protein: CASSYRISSYYEQYF.

A single count supports this clonotype. The genes are TRBV20-1 and TRBJ1-2; D remains unclear. V was trimmed by 3 bases and J by 2 bases, leaving 10 bases between them. Looked up from germline, CDR1 is DFQATT and CDR2 is SNEGSKA (reference sequence). The CDR3 is made up of 13 amino acids. As DNA, the CDR3 is TGCAGTGCTAGCGTCAGCCTCAACTATGGCTACACCTTC. Amino acids: CSASVSLNYGYTF.

This clonotype was observed a handful of times. A much more abundant neighbour one base away suggests this may be a read error. The rearrangement uses TRBV12-3 or TRBV12-4 and TRBJ2-7; the D call may be TRBD1 or TRBD2 (5 bases each). This CDR3 region has 13 residues. The CDR3 nucleotides read TGTGCCAGCGGTCCACAGGCCGCTTGGGAGCAGCACTTC. It specifies CASGPQAAWEQHF.

The V and J genes are TRBV5-1 and TRBJ2-7, with 8 positions matching TRBD1. The J segment lost 6 bases and the V segment lost 0 bases, leaving 8 bases of the junction unmatched. The CDR3 has 15 residues. The V gene's germline CDR1 is SGHRS and CDR2 YFSETQ. CDR3 in DNA: TGCGCCAGCAGCTTGGGCACCGGGACAGGCGCCGAGCAGTACTTC. It is translated as CASSLGTGTGAEQYF.

The V and J genes are TRBV3-1 and TRBJ2-5; 11 bases map to TRBD1. The CDR3 sequence is 16 residues long. J was trimmed by 2 bases and V by 5 bases; bases with no gene match: 7. From germline, CDR1 is LGHDT and CDR2 YNNKEL (reference sequence). CDR3 loop: CASSNRDRGIQETQYF. The CDR3 nucleotides are TGTGCCAGCAGCAACCGGGACAGGGGGATTCAAGAGACCCAGTACTTC.

This clonotype was recorded at least ten times. This rearrangement joins TRBV5-1 to TRBJ2-7; D ambiguous. V was trimmed by 0 bases and J by 2 bases, leaving 12 bases between them. Germline CDR1 and CDR2: SGHRS and YFSETQ. The CDR3 is 15 amino acids. CDR3 amino acids: CASSLADTRTYEQYF. CDR3 nucleotide sequence: TGCGCCAGCAGCTTGGCCGACACCAGAACCTACGAGCAGTACTTC.